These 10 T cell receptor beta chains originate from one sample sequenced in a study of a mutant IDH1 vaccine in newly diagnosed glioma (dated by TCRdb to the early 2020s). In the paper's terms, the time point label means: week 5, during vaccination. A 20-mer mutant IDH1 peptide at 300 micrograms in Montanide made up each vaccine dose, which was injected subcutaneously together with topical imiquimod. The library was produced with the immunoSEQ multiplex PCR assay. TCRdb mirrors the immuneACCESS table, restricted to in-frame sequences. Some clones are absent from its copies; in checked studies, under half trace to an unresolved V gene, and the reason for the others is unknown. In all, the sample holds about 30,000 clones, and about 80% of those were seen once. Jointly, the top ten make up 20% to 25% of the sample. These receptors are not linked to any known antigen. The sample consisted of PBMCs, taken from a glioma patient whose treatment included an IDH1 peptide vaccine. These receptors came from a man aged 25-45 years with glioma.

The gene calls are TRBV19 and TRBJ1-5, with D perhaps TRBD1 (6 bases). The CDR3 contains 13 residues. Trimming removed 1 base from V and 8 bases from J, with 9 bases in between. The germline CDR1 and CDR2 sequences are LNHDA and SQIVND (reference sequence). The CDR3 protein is CASSIGRGKPQHF. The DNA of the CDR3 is TGTGCCAGTAGTATAGGTAGGGGGAAGCCCCAGCATTTT.

The CDR3 DNA is TGTGCCAGTAGTCAGACGGGTAGTCAGCCCCAGCATTTT. Its translation: CASSQTGSQPQHF. This chain connects TRBV19 to TRBJ1-5; D is uncertain. The CDR3 covers 13 residues. Germline lookup yields CDR1 LNHDA and CDR2 SQIVND (reference sequence). Trimming removed 5 bases from V and 6 bases from J, with 11 bases in between.

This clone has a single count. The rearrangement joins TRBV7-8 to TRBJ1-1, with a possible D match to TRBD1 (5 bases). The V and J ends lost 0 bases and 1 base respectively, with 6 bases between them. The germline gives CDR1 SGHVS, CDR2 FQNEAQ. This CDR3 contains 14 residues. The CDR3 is CASSLATGNTEAFF. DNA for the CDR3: TGTGCCAGCAGCTTAGCAACAGGGAACACTGAAGCTTTCTTT.

The CDR3 loop reads CASSPQVPPGELFF. CDR3 DNA: TGCGCCAGCAGCCCCCAGGTGCCACCGGGGGAGCTGTTTTTT. The rearrangement links TRBV5-1 to TRBJ2-2; D unresolved. V was cut by 4 bases and J by 8 bases, with 15 bases left in between. The CDR3 is 14 residues long. Germline V gene sequence: CDR1 SGHRS, CDR2 YFSETQ.

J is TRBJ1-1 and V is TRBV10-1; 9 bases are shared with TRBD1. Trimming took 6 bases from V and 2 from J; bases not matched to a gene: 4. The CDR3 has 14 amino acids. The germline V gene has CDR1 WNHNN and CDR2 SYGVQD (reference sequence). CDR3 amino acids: CASSRDRVNTEAFF. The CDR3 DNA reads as TGCGCCAGCAGCCGGGACAGGGTAAACACTGAAGCTTTCTTT.

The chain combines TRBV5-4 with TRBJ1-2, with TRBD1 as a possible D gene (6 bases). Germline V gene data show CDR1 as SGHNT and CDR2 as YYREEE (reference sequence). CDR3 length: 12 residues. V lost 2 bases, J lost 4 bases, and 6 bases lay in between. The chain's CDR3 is CASSLGGYGYTF. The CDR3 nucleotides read TGTGCCAGCAGCTTAGGGGGCTATGGCTACACCTTC.

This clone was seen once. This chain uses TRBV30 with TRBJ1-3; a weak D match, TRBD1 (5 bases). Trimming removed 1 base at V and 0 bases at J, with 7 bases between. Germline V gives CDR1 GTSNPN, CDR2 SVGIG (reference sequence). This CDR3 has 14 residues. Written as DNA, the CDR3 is TGTGCCTGGAGTGCAGGGATCTCTGGAAACACCATATATTTT. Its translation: CAWSAGISGNTIYF.

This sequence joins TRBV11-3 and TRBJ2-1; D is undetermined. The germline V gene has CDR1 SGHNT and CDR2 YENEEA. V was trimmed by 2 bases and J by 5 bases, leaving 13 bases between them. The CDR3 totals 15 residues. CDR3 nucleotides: TGTGCCAGCAGCTTACGTCGGGCCTACGACAATGAGCAGTTCTTC. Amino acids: CASSLRRAYDNEQFF.

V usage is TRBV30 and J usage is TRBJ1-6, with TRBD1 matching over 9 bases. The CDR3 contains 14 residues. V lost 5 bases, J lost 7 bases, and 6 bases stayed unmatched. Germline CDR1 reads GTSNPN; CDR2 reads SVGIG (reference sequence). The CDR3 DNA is TGTGCCTGGGCCCGGACAGGGGACAATTCACCCCTCCACTTT. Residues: CAWARTGDNSPLHF. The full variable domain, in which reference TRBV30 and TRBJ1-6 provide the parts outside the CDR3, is SQTIHQWPATLVQPVGSPLSLECTVEGTSNPNLYWYRQAAGRGLQLLFYSVGIGQISSEVPQNLSASRPQDRQFILSSKKLLLSDSGFYLCAWARTGDNSPLHFGNGTRLTVT.

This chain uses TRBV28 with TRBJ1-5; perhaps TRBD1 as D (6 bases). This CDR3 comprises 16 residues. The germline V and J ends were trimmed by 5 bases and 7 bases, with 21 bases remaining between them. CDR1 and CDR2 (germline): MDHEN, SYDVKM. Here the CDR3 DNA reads TGTGCCAGCAGTCCCGTCGGGGAGGGGGTATGGCAGCCCCAGCATTTT. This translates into CASSPVGEGVWQPQHF.